This paragraph reports one TCR beta chain. It has no known antigen specificity. No clone much larger than this one lies a single base away; base qualities are absent. The sample originates from a study of blood T cell repertoires in COVID-19 (dated by TCRdb to the early 2020s). As for the study more broadly: Samples from collaborators originated in the United States, Italy and Spain and spanned both the acute and convalescent phases of COVID-19. The material from the prospective study consisted of cDNA or gDNA derived from T cells, B-cell-depleted T cells, or PBMCs. Subjects who had been exposed to COVID-19, were actively infected with it, or had recovered from it provided the deeply sampled blood TCRbeta repertoires that made up the dataset. The samples were drawn from two sources: the first 160 participants of the ongoing ImmuneRACE study, and 950 to 1,500 subjects contributed by 6 global collaborators. A de-identified subject ID, COVID-19 status, age in years and sex were almost always included in the sample metadata. Where available, HLA class I and class II types were obtained from metadata supplied by the sample provider rather than from assay-based typing. The repertoires were released in a freely available public database intended as a resource for research on the immune response to SARS-CoV-2. Here is what the overall study found, with its caveats: The quantity of clinical and demographic metadata differed by source and by participant and was supplied without curation.

Collaborating institutions collected whole blood in K2EDTA tubes following their own protocols. Collaborator samples were shipped for TCRbeta analysis as frozen whole blood, isolated PBMCs, or DNA extracted from either sample type. TCRbeta CDR3 regions were amplified from genomic DNA using the immunoSEQ Assay, a bias-controlled multiplex PCR. The authors' pipeline ran thus. Nucleated cell counts per sample were estimated from amplification of reference gene primers within the assay. To quantify the absolute abundance of each unique TCRbeta CDR3 rearrangement, sequence reads were collapsed and filtered. Productive Simpson clonality was computed per sample as the square root of Simpson's diversity index over productive rearrangements. TCRdb obtained this table from immuneACCESS and retained in-frame rearrangements with V and J assigned. These tables miss some clones; where compared with another copy, unresolved V genes account for less than half of the shortfall, and the remainder is unexplained. That table gives V, J and clone size, and the DNA gave D and trimming. Across this sample there are some 62,000 clones, with approximately 90% seen only once. Together, the top ten hold 1% to 1.5% of the sample.

CDR1 and CDR2, per the germline V gene, are SGHTA and FQGNSA. Relative to germline, V is 1 base shorter and J is 7 bases shorter, with 20 bases between their ends. Its CDR3 holds 17 amino acids, cysteine through phenylalanine. The entry retains the CDR3 DNA only, 51 bases that are in frame from base 1. The receptor was derived from an elderly woman with acute or convalescent COVID-19. The chain is assembled from TRBV7-2 and TRBJ1-3; TRBD1 is a possible D gene, resting on 5 matching bases. Sample: peripheral blood. The CDR3 has the sequence CASSLGRVGAAGNTIYF. The sequenced DNA: TGTGCCAGCAGCTTAGGACGGGTCGGGGCAGCGGGGAACACCATATATTTT.